This T cell receptor (beta chain) was sequenced in a study of radiotherapy plus CTLA-4 blockade in lung cancer. Profiled with immunoSEQ multiplex PCR; TCRdb holds only in-frame clones, not every one. The table records about 73,000 clones, around 86% of them present only once. This TCR derives from a human donor with non-small cell lung cancer that progressed on radiotherapy plus ipilimumab. Sequenced material: peripheral blood, taken from a patient treated with radiotherapy plus ipilimumab.

The CDR3 DNA is TGTGCCTGGAACCCCATTAAACTAGCGGGCCTTTCCTACAATGAGCAGTTCTTC. Amino acid sequence: CAWNPIKLAGLSYNEQFF. The gene calls are TRBV30 and TRBJ2-1; 9 nucleotides agree with TRBD2. Germline CDR1 and CDR2: GTSNPN and SVGIG (reference sequence). V lost 4 bases to trimming and J lost 1 base; unmatched junction nucleotides: 14. The CDR3 covers 18 residues.